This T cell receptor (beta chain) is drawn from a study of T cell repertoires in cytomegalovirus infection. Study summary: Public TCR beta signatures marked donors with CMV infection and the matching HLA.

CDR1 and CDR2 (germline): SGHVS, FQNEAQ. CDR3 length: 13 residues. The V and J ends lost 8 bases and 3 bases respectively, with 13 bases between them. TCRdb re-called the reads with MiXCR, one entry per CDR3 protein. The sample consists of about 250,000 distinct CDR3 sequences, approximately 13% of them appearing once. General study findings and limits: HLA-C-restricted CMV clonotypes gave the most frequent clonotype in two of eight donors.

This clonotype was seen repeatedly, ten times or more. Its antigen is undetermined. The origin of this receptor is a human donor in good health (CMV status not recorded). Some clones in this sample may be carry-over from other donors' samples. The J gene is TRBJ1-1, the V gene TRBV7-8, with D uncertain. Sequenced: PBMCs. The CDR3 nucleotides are TGTGCCAGCCCCGGCCCGGAGGACACTGAAGCTTTCTTT. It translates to CASPGPEDTEAFF.